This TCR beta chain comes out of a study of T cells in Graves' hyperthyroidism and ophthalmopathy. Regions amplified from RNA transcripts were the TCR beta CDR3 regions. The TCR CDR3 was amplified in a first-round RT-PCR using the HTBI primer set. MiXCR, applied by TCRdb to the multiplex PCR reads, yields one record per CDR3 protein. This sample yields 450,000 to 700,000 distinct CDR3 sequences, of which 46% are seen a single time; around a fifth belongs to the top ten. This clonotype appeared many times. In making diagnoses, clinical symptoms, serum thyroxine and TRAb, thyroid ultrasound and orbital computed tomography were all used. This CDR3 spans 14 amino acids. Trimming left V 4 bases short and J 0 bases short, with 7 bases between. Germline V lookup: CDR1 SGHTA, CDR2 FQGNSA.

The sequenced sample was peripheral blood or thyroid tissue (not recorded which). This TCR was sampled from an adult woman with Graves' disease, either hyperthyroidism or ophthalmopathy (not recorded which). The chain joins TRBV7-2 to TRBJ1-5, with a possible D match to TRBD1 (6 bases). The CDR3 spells CASSWTDSNQPQHF. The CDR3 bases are TGTGCCAGCAGCTGGACAGATAGCAATCAGCCCCAGCATTTT.